This TCR beta chain was observed in a study of T cells in localized non-small cell lung cancer. The CDR3 runs to 18 residues. V was cut by 2 bases and J by 3 bases, with 22 bases left in between. CDR1 and CDR2 from the germline V gene are MNHGY and SAAAGT. General study results and limits: The highest T cell clonality was in uninvolved adjacent lung, above tumor.

This clone has just a few counts. What it binds is unknown. The data were produced by immunoSEQ multiplex PCR, yet TCRdb's version contains in-frame clones alone and is incomplete. The sample includes about 6,000 clones, 40% to 45% of them seen just once. Sequenced material: lung tumor tissue, taken before any cancer treatment. The chain combines TRBV6-8 with TRBJ1-1; D remains ambiguous. The receptor was derived from a woman aged 35 to 70 with stage II squamous cell lung carcinoma. CDR3 nucleotide sequence: TGTGCCAGCAGTTACCCCCCAACCCCAGTCGCAAGGCACACTGAAGCTTTCTTT. It specifies CASSYPPTPVARHTEAFF.